Shown below are 9 T cell receptor beta chains from a single sample sequenced in a study of T-cell reconstitution after alpha-beta-depleted transplantation in children. For TCRbeta, the library was prepared with unique molecular identifiers. TCRdb recomputed calls from the PCR reads with MiXCR, one row per CDR3 protein. This sample yields fewer than 200,000 distinct CDR3 sequences, of which 6% to 7% are seen a single time; about 2.9% belongs to the top ten. The sample here was PBMCs from the stem cell graft donor, taken from the stem cell graft. These receptors originate from a human donor who donated a stem cell graft to a child with Wiskott-Aldrich syndrome.

The sample holds a few counts of this clonotype. The J gene is TRBJ1-1, the V gene TRBV20-1, with D unclear. The V end was cut by 2 bases, the J end by 4 bases, with 23 bases between. This CDR3 spans 17 amino acids. Per the germline V gene, CDR1 is DFQATT and CDR2 is SNEGSKA (reference sequence). The CDR3 sequence is CSARPISAIGAGTEAFF. The CDR3 region has the DNA TGCAGTGCTAGACCCATCTCAGCTATTGGTGCGGGCACTGAAGCTTTCTTT.

This clonotype was seen many times. As DNA, the CDR3 is TGTGCCAGCAGTTACTCGGGACAGACCTATGGCTACACCTTC. It translates to CASSYSGQTYGYTF. V is TRBV6-2 or TRBV6-3 and J is TRBJ1-2; TRBD1 agrees at 7 bases. The CDR3 is 14 residues long. J was trimmed by 4 bases and V by 0 bases; bases with no gene match: 2. Germline V CDR1 and CDR2: MNHEY, SVGEGT.

This clonotype came up many times. V and J are TRBV6-5 and TRBJ1-2, with 10 bases that match TRBD1. The CDR3 spans 18 residues. After removal of 4 bases from V and 4 bases from J, the junction contained 15 bases not matched to a gene. Germline CDR1 and CDR2: MNHEY and SVGAGI. This CDR3 is CASSFSFTGTGALYGYTF. The CDR3 DNA is TGTGCCAGCAGTTTCTCCTTTACCGGGACAGGGGCCCTCTATGGCTACACCTTC.

This clonotype showed up many times. The rearrangement joins TRBV10-3 to TRBJ2-7; 8 bases line up with TRBD1. Germline lookup yields CDR1 ENHRY and CDR2 SYGVKD. The V gene end was trimmed by 3 bases and the J gene end by 3 bases; junction bases not matched to a gene: 7. This CDR3 is 15 amino acids long. CDR3 residues: CAISEGTGSFYEQYF. CDR3 DNA sequence: TGTGCCATCAGTGAAGGGACAGGAAGTTTCTACGAGCAGTACTTC.

The chain couples TRBV19 to TRBJ1-4; possible D gene TRBD1, 5 bases. Germline V gene sequence: CDR1 LNHDA, CDR2 SQIVND (reference sequence). The ends were cut back, 7 bases at V and 0 bases at J, with 9 bases in the middle. This CDR3 spans 14 amino acids. The CDR3 DNA is TGTGCCAGTACGAGGGGACCAACTAATGAAAAACTGTTTTTT. This codes for CASTRGPTNEKLFF. The full variable domain, rest sourced from reference TRBV19 and TRBJ1-4, is DGGITQSPKYLFRKEGQNVTLSCEQNLNHDAMYWYRQDPGQGLRLIYYSQIVNDFQKGDIAEGYSVSREKKESFPLTVTSAQKNPTAFYLCASTRGPTNEKLFFGSGTQLSVL.

Ten or more counts support this clonotype. The chain carries TRBV28 and TRBJ1-1; possibly TRBD1 for D (5 bases). This CDR3 is built from 13 residues. The V end lost 5 bases, the J end lost 8 bases, and 15 bases lay between the germline ends. Germline loops: CDR1 MDHEN, CDR2 SYDVKM. CDR3: CASSPPPDREAFF. CDR3 sequence (DNA): TGTGCCAGCAGTCCTCCCCCCGACAGAGAAGCTTTCTTT.

This clonotype has ten or more counts. V usage is TRBV12-3 or TRBV12-4 and J usage is TRBJ2-1, with D perhaps given as TRBD1 or TRBD2 (5 bases each). The CDR3 covers 15 residues. V lost 4 bases and J lost 1, with 11 bases in between. This chain's CDR3 is CASSSWGRSYNEQFF. CDR3 DNA: TGTGCCAGCAGTTCGTGGGGGAGATCCTACAATGAGCAGTTCTTC.

This clonotype was seen at least ten times. V usage is TRBV20-1 and J usage is TRBJ1-2; 7 positions match TRBD1. The germline gives CDR1 DFQATT, CDR2 SNEGSKA (reference sequence). The CDR3 is made up of 15 amino acids. V was clipped by 5 bases and J by 1 base; unmatched bases: 10. The CDR3 region is CSAGGGGRFNYGYTF. The CDR3 DNA is TGCAGTGCTGGTGGAGGGGGCCGGTTTAACTATGGCTACACCTTC.

This clonotype was counted ten times or more. The V gene is TRBV12-3 or TRBV12-4, the J gene TRBJ2-2; 9 bases map to TRBD2. Trimming cost V 9 bases and J 4 bases; bases outside gene matches: 6. This CDR3 is 14 amino acids long. The CDR3: CASGGGRVTGELFF. CDR3 nucleotide sequence: TGTGCCAGTGGAGGCGGGAGGGTCACCGGGGAGCTGTTTTTT.